Listed below are T cell receptor beta chains from one sample, sequenced in a study of blood T cell repertoires in COVID-19. TCRdb keeps only in-frame clones here, not all; method: immunoSEQ multiplex PCR. This table has a few hundred thousand clones, around 92% appearing once. Sequencing was done on a sample of PBMCs or T cells enriched from blood (not recorded which). These receptors came from a woman between 45 and 65 years old who had been exposed to COVID-19. Both conserved end residues are part of each CDR3. D genes are given only for firm matches. Some rows have no size entry. The others give once, few or many, or a class for an expanded clone.

TRBV5-4	-	-	TRBJ1-2	TGTGCCAGCAGCTTGGCTGGTCTAGAGGGGAGGTATGGCTACACCTTC	CASSLAGLEGRYGYTF
TRBV5-1	TRBD2	-	TRBJ2-7	TGCGCCAGCAGCTTGATTGGACTAGCGGGGGGTCGGTCCTACGAGCAGTACTTC	CASSLIGLAGGRSYEQYF
TRBV3-1/TRBV3-2	TRBD2	-	TRBJ2-5	TGTGCCAGCAGCCAAGATGCCACTAGCGGTCGGAAAGAGACCCAGTACTTC	CASSQDATSGRKETQYF
TRBV10-3	-	-	TRBJ1-5	TGTGCCATCAGTGATCTTGGGCTCGGAGGCCAGCCCCAGCATTTT	CAISDLGLGGQPQHF
TRBV15	-	few	TRBJ1-6	TGTGCCACCAGCAGAGATCCAGCCGCGGATTCACCCCTCCACTTT	CATSRDPAADSPLHF
TRBV2	TRBD1	once	TRBJ1-1	TGTGCCAGTAGGACAGGGGCGTTGAACACTGAAGCTTTCTTT	CASRTGALNTEAFF
TRBV7-2	TRBD1	-	TRBJ1-2	TGTGCCAGCAGCTTAGCCGGGACAGGTGGGGTCGGGAACTATGGCTACACCTTC	CASSLAGTGGVGNYGYTF
TRBV30	TRBD2	-	TRBJ2-3	TGTGCCTGGAGTGGAGCGGGGGGGCCGAGGGCGCAGTATTTT	CAWSGAGGPRAQYF
TRBV4-2	-	-	TRBJ2-6	TGTGCCAGCAGTCAAGAGGAGACCCGGTCTGGGGCCAACGTCCTGACTTTC	CASSQEETRSGANVLTF
TRBV2	TRBD2	-	TRBJ2-2	TGTGCCAGCAGTGAAAATGCCAGCGGGGGGGTAACCGGGGAGCTGTTTTTT	CASSENASGGVTGELFF
TRBV2	TRBD1	few	TRBJ1-1	TGTGCCAGCAGGCCAGACAGGGGGCAGGGCACTGAAGCTTTCTTT	CASRPDRGQGTEAFF
TRBV11-2	-	-	TRBJ2-5	TGTGCCAGCAGCTCCCGACTGGGGGGTTTAGAGACCCAGTACTTC	CASSSRLGGLETQYF
TRBV15	-	once	TRBJ1-5	TGTGCCACCAGCATCGGCAATCAGCCCCAGCATTTT	CATSIGNQPQHF
TRBV29-1	TRBD1	-	TRBJ1-4	TGCAGCGTTCGGACAGGGTCTGAAAAACTGTTTTTT	CSVRTGSEKLFF
TRBV7-9	TRBD1	-	TRBJ1-1	TGTGCCAGCAGCCTTCACAGGGGGCGCCAAGGGTTGGAAGCTTTCTTT	CASSLHRGRQGLEAFF
TRBV9	-	-	TRBJ1-3	TGTGCCAGCAGCGCGGCAGCGGGGAGCTCTGGAAACACCATATATTTT	CASSAAAGSSGNTIYF
TRBV9	TRBD1	once	TRBJ1-1	TGTGCCAGCAGCGTAGTCCGACAGGGGGTAGCCGCTGAAGCTTTCTTT	CASSVVRQGVAAEAFF
TRBV5-1	-	-	TRBJ2-2	TGCGCCAGCAGCAAAATGACAGGAGACACCGGGGAGCTGTTTTTT	CASSKMTGDTGELFF
TRBV19	-	once	TRBJ2-1	TGTGCCAGTAGTATTGTGACAAGTTACAATGAGCAGTTCTTC	CASSIVTSYNEQFF
TRBV3-1/TRBV3-2	-	-	TRBJ1-2	TGTGCCAGCAGCCACGGCTATGGCTACACCTTC	CASSHGYGYTF
TRBV6-2/TRBV6-3	TRBD2	-	TRBJ2-7	TGTGCCAGCAGTTCCTCAAGACTAGCGGGGGACCACTCCTACGAGCAGTACTTC	CASSSSRLAGDHSYEQYF
TRBV10-3	-	-	TRBJ2-1	TGTGCCATCGCTTGGGGGGAGTCCTACAATGAGCAGTTCTTC	CAIAWGESYNEQFF
TRBV3-1/TRBV3-2	-	once	TRBJ1-3	TGTGCCAGCAGCCCCGCCTGGGAGCGAAACACCATATATTTT	CASSPAWERNTIYF
TRBV15	TRBD2	-	TRBJ2-3	TGTGCCACCAGCAGAGATTCCCTAGCGGGGGCAGATACGCAGTATTTT	CATSRDSLAGADTQYF
TRBV7-9	-	-	TRBJ1-4	TGTGCCAGCAGCTTAATCCTTACGGAGGAAAAACTGTTTTTT	CASSLILTEEKLFF
TRBV19	-	-	TRBJ1-2	TGTGCCAGTAGTGTGGCTTCCCCCCATCGCGGCTACACCTTC	CASSVASPHRGYTF
TRBV9	TRBD1	-	TRBJ1-2	TGTGCCAGCAGCTCCCACGGACAGGTGGCTCTAGGCGGCTACACCTTC	CASSSHGQVALGGYTF
TRBV19	TRBD1	-	TRBJ1-5	TGTGCCAGTAGGCCTACAGGGGCGGGAGGGCCCCAGCATTTT	CASRPTGAGGPQHF
TRBV9	TRBD1	-	TRBJ1-4	TGTGCCAGCAGCGACTTGGGACAGGGCAATGAAAAACTGTTTTTT	CASSDLGQGNEKLFF
TRBV19	-	once	TRBJ1-1	TGTGCCAGTAGAATGGGACCGGCGGGGGACACTGAAGCTTTCTTT	CASRMGPAGDTEAFF
TRBV4-1	-	-	TRBJ1-2	TGCGCCAGCAGCCAAGATCCCCAGGGAAGTCCCTATGGCTACACCTTC	CASSQDPQGSPYGYTF
TRBV19	-	-	TRBJ2-5	TGTGCCAGCAGCAACTCCGTGCGGGAGACCCAGTACTTC	CASSNSVRETQYF
TRBV27	-	few	TRBJ1-6	TGTGCCAGCAGTTTGACACCAAGCTCCTATAATTCACCCCTCCACTTT	CASSLTPSSYNSPLHF
TRBV4-1	TRBD2	-	TRBJ2-1	TGCGCCAGCAGCCAAGAGGGACTAGCGGGGAACTCCTACAATGAGCAGTTCTTC	CASSQEGLAGNSYNEQFF
TRBV15	TRBD1	-	TRBJ1-2	TGTGCCACCAGCCCCCGGACAGGAAATTTCGGCTACACCTTC	CATSPRTGNFGYTF
TRBV24-1	TRBD1	-	TRBJ1-2	TGTGCCACCAGTGATACTAGAAGGGGGCCCGGCGGCTACACCTTC	CATSDTRRGPGGYTF
TRBV18	TRBD2	-	TRBJ2-1	TGTGCCAGCTCACCACGACGGGGGGGCTCCTACAATGAGCAGTTCTTC	CASSPRRGGSYNEQFF
TRBV19	-	-	TRBJ2-7	TGTGCCAGTAGTCTGACAGGTTCCGCCTACGAGCAGTACTTC	CASSLTGSAYEQYF
TRBV25-1	-	-	TRBJ1-1	TGTGCCAGCAGTGGTGGGGCCACTGAAGCTTTCTTT	CASSGGATEAFF
TRBV5-1	-	-	TRBJ1-1	TGCGCCAGCAGCAACGACAGACACACTGAAGCTTTCTTT	CASSNDRHTEAFF